Listed below are T cell receptor beta chains from one sample, sequenced in a study of CD8 T cells in ankylosing spondylitis. TCRdb re-derived calls from the 5' RACE reads in MiXCR, one entry per CDR3 protein. This table has 750,000 to 850,000 distinct CDR3 sequences, 12% appearing once. The sample taken for sequencing was blood, either unsorted or a sorted T cell fraction (not recorded which). The source of these receptors is a male donor with ankylosing spondylitis. CDR3s include the opening cysteine and the closing phenylalanine or tryptophan. A D gene is named only where the DNA matches it firmly. A row's size may be missing; if present it is once, few, many or a size class.

D gene	V gene	clone size	J gene	CDR3 DNA	CDR3 protein
.	TRBV20-1	.	TRBJ1-2	TGCAGTGCTAGTGGGGGGTTTGACTATGGCTACACCTTC	CSASGGFDYGYTF
.	TRBV11-2	.	TRBJ2-5	TGTGCCAGCAGCTTCCACTTTGGACAGCGAAAAGAGACCCAGTACTTC	CASSFHFGQRKETQYF
.	TRBV5-1	many	TRBJ1-1	TGCGCCAGCCCCCAGACAGGCGAATACACTGAAGCTTTCTTT	CASPQTGEYTEAFF
TRBD2	TRBV12-3/TRBV12-4	few	TRBJ2-3	TGTGCCAGCAGTCCTGGACTAGCGGGAGGGGCAGATACGCAGTATTTT	CASSPGLAGGADTQYF
TRBD2	TRBV9	.	TRBJ2-4	TGTGCCAGCAGCTCCGGACTAGCGGAAAACATTCAGTACTTC	CASSSGLAENIQYF
.	TRBV30	few	TRBJ2-6	TGTGCCTGGAGTGTAATTGGGGGGGCCCCTGGGGCCAACGTCCTGACTTTC	CAWSVIGGAPGANVLTF
TRBD1	TRBV20-1	.	TRBJ2-7	TGCAGTGCGACTCGACAGGGAGCTCGCAACGAGCAGTACTTC	CSATRQGARNEQYF
.	TRBV12-5	many	TRBJ1-1	TGTGCTAGTGGTTTGGACCAGTACAGTGAAGCTTTCTTT	CASGLDQYSEAFF
.	TRBV6-2/TRBV6-3	.	TRBJ2-5	TGTGCCAGCAACCACGGGGGGACCCAGTACTTC	CASNHGGTQYF
TRBD1	TRBV7-3	.	TRBJ2-7	TGTGCCAGCAGTAGGGACAGTAGGAGCTCCTACGAGCAGTACTTC	CASSRDSRSSYEQYF
.	TRBV10-3	few	TRBJ1-2	TGTGCCATCAGGGAAGGCTACCGACAGATCTATGGCTACACCTTC	CAIREGYRQIYGYTF
TRBD2	TRBV20-1	few	TRBJ2-5	TGCAGTGCCCTCACTAATAGGGAGGGAGAGACCCAGTACTTC	CSALTNREGETQYF
TRBD1	TRBV12-3/TRBV12-4	few	TRBJ2-5	TGTGCCAGCAGACCTGGGACAGGGGAAGAGACCCAGTACTTC	CASRPGTGEETQYF
.	TRBV7-9	.	TRBJ2-3	TGTGCCAGCAGCTTAGTTCTCGGGATCACAGATACGCAGTATTTT	CASSLVLGITDTQYF
.	TRBV20-1	.	TRBJ2-4	TGCAGTGCTGGCAGGTCGGGGGCCAAAAACATTCAGTACTTC	CSAGRSGAKNIQYF
TRBD1	TRBV4-1	few	TRBJ1-2	TGCGCCAGCAGCCTTGACTTAGCCGGGACAGGGGGCTATGGCTACACCTTC	CASSLDLAGTGGYGYTF
.	TRBV20-1	.	TRBJ2-2	TGCAGTGCTAGCTCACCCGGACTAACCACCGGGGAGCTGTTTTTT	CSASSPGLTTGELFF
.	TRBV7-2	.	TRBJ2-4	TGTGCCAGCAGCCCCGCCCGTGGGGGAAAAAACATTCAGTACTTC	CASSPARGGKNIQYF
.	TRBV12-1	.	TRBJ2-7	TGTGCCAGCAGTTACGCGGCGGGATCCTACGAGCAGTACTTC	CASSYAAGSYEQYF
.	TRBV5-1	many	TRBJ2-2	TGCGCCAGCAGCTTGGTGGACACCGGGGAGCTGTTTTTT	CASSLVDTGELFF
.	TRBV7-9	.	TRBJ1-1	TGTGCCAGCAGCTCGACCGACATGAACACTGAAGCTTTCTTT	CASSSTDMNTEAFF
.	TRBV24-1	.	TRBJ2-3	TGTGCCACCAGTGATGCCCCTAAGTTTCCAACGCAGTATTTT	CATSDAPKFPTQYF